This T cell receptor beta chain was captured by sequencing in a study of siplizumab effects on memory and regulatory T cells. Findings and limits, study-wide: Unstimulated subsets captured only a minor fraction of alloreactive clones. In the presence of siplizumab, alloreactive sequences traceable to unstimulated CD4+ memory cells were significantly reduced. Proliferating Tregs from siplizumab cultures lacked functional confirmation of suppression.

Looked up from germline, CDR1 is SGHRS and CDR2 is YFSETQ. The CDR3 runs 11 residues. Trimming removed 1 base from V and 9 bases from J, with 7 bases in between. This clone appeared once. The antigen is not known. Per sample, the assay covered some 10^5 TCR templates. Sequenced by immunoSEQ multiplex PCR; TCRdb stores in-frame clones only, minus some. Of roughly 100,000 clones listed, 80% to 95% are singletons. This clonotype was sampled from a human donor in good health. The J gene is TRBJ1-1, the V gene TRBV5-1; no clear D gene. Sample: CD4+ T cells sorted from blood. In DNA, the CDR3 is TGCGCCAGCAGCTTGCTCGGGAAAGCTTTCTTT. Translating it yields CASSLLGKAFF. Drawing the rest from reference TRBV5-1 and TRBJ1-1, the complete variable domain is KAGVTQTPRYLIKTRGQQVTLSCSPISGHRSVSWYQQTPGQGLQFLFEYFSETQRNKGNFPGRFSGRQFSNSRSEMNVSTLELGDSALYLCASSLLGKAFFGQGTRLTVV.